This passage covers 26 T cell receptor beta chains from one sample sequenced in a study of response to subunit inactivated influenza vaccine. TCRdb ran MiXCR on the RT-PCR reads and lists one entry per CDR3 protein. The sample holds some 800,000 distinct CDR3 sequences, approximately 22% seen once. Source: PBMCs from blood, taken roughly 5 days after vaccination. The origin of the receptors is a man between 50 and 59 years old who received an inactivated influenza vaccine.

This clonotype has a count of ten or more. The gene calls are TRBV12-3 or TRBV12-4 and TRBJ1-2; D may be TRBD1 (5 bases). V dropped 2 bases and J dropped 2 bases, with 6 bases sitting between them. This CDR3 comprises 13 residues. CDR3 nucleotide sequence: TGTGCCAGCAGTTTAAGACAGAACTATGGCTACACCTTC. This codes for CASSLRQNYGYTF.

This chain uses TRBV12-3 or TRBV12-4 with TRBJ2-2; no firm D call. The CDR3 sequence is 12 residues long. Trimming removed 7 bases at V and 6 bases at J, with 9 bases between. The CDR3 bases are TGTGCCAGCAAAATGGCGCCCGGGGAGCTGTTTTTT. This encodes CASKMAPGELFF.

This clonotype was seen a few times. The J gene is TRBJ2-3, the V gene TRBV6-1; the match to TRBD1 covers 7 bases. This CDR3 is built from 16 residues. The germline V gene has CDR1 MNHNS and CDR2 SASEGT. The V gene end was trimmed by 5 bases and the J gene end by 4 bases; junction bases not matched to a gene: 12. Written as DNA, the CDR3 is TGTGCCAGCAGTAAACGACAGGGAATAACGGCAGATACGCAGTATTTT. Translated, it gives CASSKRQGITADTQYF.

This clonotype was observed many times. The V gene is TRBV7-2, the J gene TRBJ2-2; 7 bases line up with TRBD1. This CDR3 contains 15 residues. The germline V gene has CDR1 SGHTA and CDR2 FQGNSA. V gave up 0 bases and J gave up 3 bases; unmatched junction bases: 1. DNA of the CDR3: TGTGCCAGCAGCTTAGCGACAGGGTACACCGGGGAGCTGTTTTTT. This gives the protein CASSLATGYTGELFF.

The chain combines TRBV20-1 with TRBJ2-3; D is uncertain. V was shortened by 1 base and J by 2 bases, with 16 bases between the two germline ends. This CDR3 has 16 residues. Germline V CDR1 and CDR2: DFQATT, SNEGSKA (reference sequence). The CDR3: CSARGPVRATTDTQYF. CDR3 coding DNA: TGCAGTGCTAGAGGGCCAGTTAGGGCCACCACAGATACGCAGTATTTT.

This clonotype showed up just a few times. The V gene is TRBV5-1, the J gene TRBJ1-2; D is ambiguous. CDR1 SGHRS and CDR2 YFSETQ come from the germline V gene. The CDR3 is 15 amino acids. Trimming pared 7 bases from V and 4 bases from J, leaving 20 bases between. The CDR3, as DNA: TGCGCCAGCTGTCTAGGAACAGACGCTTTCTATGGCTACACCTTC. Amino acid sequence: CASCLGTDAFYGYTF.

This chain joins TRBV4-2 and TRBJ2-3; possibly TRBD2 for D (6 bases). The V end was cut by 2 bases, the J end by 5 bases, with 11 bases between. CDR1 is LGHNA, CDR2 YNFKEQ, per germline. This CDR3 is 14 amino acids long. The CDR3 is CASSQPGSRDTQYF. CDR3 nucleotides: TGTGCCAGCAGCCAACCCGGGAGTCGAGATACGCAGTATTTT.

The chain joins TRBV15 to TRBJ1-2; no reliable D call. The V gene's germline CDR1 is LNHNV and CDR2 YYDKDF (reference sequence). CDR3 length: 16 amino acids. Trimming pared 0 bases from V and 1 base from J, leaving 12 bases between. The CDR3 protein is CATSRDSGGFNYGYTF. CDR3 DNA sequence: TGTGCCACCAGCAGAGATAGTGGCGGCTTTAACTATGGCTACACCTTC.

The V and J genes are TRBV20-1 and TRBJ2-3; the D is unclear. V lost 1 base and J 6 bases, leaving 8 bases between the germline ends. This CDR3 has 12 amino acids. Germline-derived CDR1 and CDR2 are DFQATT and SNEGSKA (reference sequence). The CDR3 DNA reads as TGCAGTGCTAGAGCAATGATGGATACGCAGTATTTT. This translates into CSARAMMDTQYF.

The rearrangement joins TRBV28 to TRBJ2-7; the D gene is possibly TRBD2 (7 bases). This CDR3 has 17 residues. From germline, CDR1 is MDHEN and CDR2 SYDVKM. V shed 1 base and J shed 5 bases, with 21 bases lying between them. The CDR3 loop reads CASSLYLRGGRRNEQYF. DNA of the CDR3: TGTGCCAGCAGTTTATACTTAAGGGGGGGGAGGAGGAACGAGCAGTACTTC.

The table lists this clonotype with a few counts. V and J are TRBV7-2 and TRBJ2-2, with D possibly TRBD2 on 6 matching bases. Germline V CDR1 and CDR2: SGHTA, FQGNSA. The CDR3 consists of 15 residues. Trimming shortened V by 5 bases and J by 2 bases, and 12 bases separated the two germline ends. As DNA, the CDR3 is TGTGCCAGCAGCCTCCTAGCGTCAAACACCGGGGAGCTGTTTTTT. This gives the protein CASSLLASNTGELFF.

This clonotype was seen just once. The J gene is TRBJ2-7, the V gene TRBV6-1; D is possibly TRBD1 (6 bases). The V end was cut by 2 bases, the J end by 0 bases, with 11 bases between. This CDR3 has 15 amino acids. The germline gives CDR1 MNHNS, CDR2 SASEGT. CDR3 amino acids: CASSELGAYSYEQYF. The CDR3 DNA reads as TGTGCCAGCAGTGAATTGGGGGCATACTCCTACGAGCAGTACTTC.

This clonotype has at least ten counts. The CDR3 loop reads CASSDNSRVAFF. The CDR3 coding sequence is TGTGCCAGCAGTGACAACTCTCGCGTAGCTTTCTTT. The chain recombines TRBV12-3 or TRBV12-4 with TRBJ1-1; unclear D gene. Deletions cut 5 bases from V and 10 bases from J, with 14 bases between. This CDR3 is 12 amino acids long.

V and J are TRBV2 and TRBJ1-1; D is ambiguous. This CDR3 has 15 residues. Germline V CDR1 and CDR2: SNHLY, FYNNEI. V was cut by 2 bases and J by 2 bases, with 12 bases left in between. CDR3 loop: CASSESTILNTEAFF. CDR3 coding DNA: TGTGCCAGCAGTGAATCCACGATCCTAAACACTGAAGCTTTCTTT.

In this sample, this clonotype turned up a few times. The chain has TRBV12-3 or TRBV12-4 and TRBJ2-1; D is undetermined. The CDR3 runs 17 residues. V lost 6 bases and J lost 6, with 24 bases in between. CDR3 nucleotide sequence: TGTGCCAGCAGCATCGGACCGCTGCTACACTATTCCAATGAGCAGTTCTTC. Translation gives CASSIGPLLHYSNEQFF.

This clonotype was counted a few times. The V call is TRBV20-1, the J call TRBJ2-1, with D possibly TRBD1 on 6 matching bases. The CDR3 contains 10 residues. CDR1 is DFQATT and CDR2 is SNEGSKA in the germline V gene (reference sequence). The germline V and J ends were trimmed by 6 bases and 7 bases, with 7 bases remaining between them. Here the CDR3 reads CSATGNEQFF. The CDR3 DNA reads TGCAGTGCCACAGGGAATGAGCAGTTCTTC.

The chain is built from TRBV6-5 and TRBJ2-5, with 10 bases fitting TRBD1. Germline-derived CDR1 and CDR2 are MNHEY and SVGAGI. V dropped 1 base and J dropped 2; count of bases not matched to a gene: 4. CDR3 size: 16 residues. This CDR3 is CASSYWSDRGQETQYF. CDR3 DNA: TGTGCCAGCAGTTACTGGTCGGACAGGGGGCAAGAGACCCAGTACTTC.

This sequence joins TRBV12-3 or TRBV12-4 and TRBJ2-2; possibly TRBD2 for D (6 bases). Between the trimmed V and J ends, which lost 4 bases and 5 bases, there was a span of 14 bases. The CDR3 runs to 15 residues. CDR3 bases: TGTGCCAGCAGTTCTACGTGGGGAGGTACCGGGGAGCTGTTTTTT. Residues: CASSSTWGGTGELFF.

The V and J genes are TRBV20-1 and TRBJ2-2; TRBD2 matches at 10 bases. Losses at the gene ends were 1 base for V and 7 bases for J; bases not matched to a gene: 3. The germline gives CDR1 DFQATT, CDR2 SNEGSKA (reference sequence). The CDR3 length is 14 residues. CDR3 amino acids: CSARVLAGIGELFF. As DNA, the CDR3 is TGCAGTGCTAGAGTACTAGCGGGAATCGGGGAGCTGTTTTTT.

The rearrangement joins TRBV6-2 or TRBV6-3 to TRBJ2-2; D is ambiguous. The germline CDR1 and CDR2 sequences are MNHEY and SVGEGT. This CDR3 spans 16 amino acids. V was trimmed by 1 base and J by 0 bases, leaving 9 bases between them. CDR3: CASSYLGFANTGELFF. The DNA for the CDR3 is TGTGCCAGCAGTTACTTGGGCTTCGCGAACACCGGGGAGCTGTTTTTT.

The genes are TRBV10-3 and TRBJ2-3; a weak D match, TRBD2 (6 bases). The CDR3 consists of 15 residues. V was pared by 0 bases and J by 1 base, with 8 bases between. The germline V gene encodes CDR1 ENHRY and CDR2 SYGVKD. The CDR3 loop is CAISESPSGTDTQYF. DNA for the CDR3: TGTGCCATCAGTGAGTCTCCTAGCGGCACAGATACGCAGTATTTT.

This clonotype turned up a few times. V and J are TRBV11-2 and TRBJ2-5; 8 bases map to TRBD2. V trimming: 3 bases; J trimming: 13 bases; junction bases outside the gene matches: 10. The CDR3 extends over 13 amino acids. The germline V gene encodes CDR1 SGHAT and CDR2 FQNNGV. The CDR3 sequence is CASSLDLAGQRYF. The CDR3 nucleotides read TGTGCCAGCAGCTTGGACCTAGCGGGCCAACGGTACTTC.

The genes are TRBV19 and TRBJ2-3; a possible D gene is TRBD2 (6 bases). Germline V lookup: CDR1 LNHDA, CDR2 SQIVND (reference sequence). The CDR3 has 16 amino acids. Trimming removed 3 bases at V and 5 bases at J, with 18 bases between. The chain's CDR3 is CASSIVSGDPVDTQYF. The CDR3 DNA sequence: TGTGCCAGTAGTATCGTCTCGGGAGACCCGGTAGATACGCAGTATTTT.

J is TRBJ2-7 and V is TRBV4-2; possibly TRBD1 for D (6 bases). Trimming took 4 bases from V and 2 from J, leaving 15 bases between them. The CDR3 totals 15 residues. Per the germline V gene, CDR1 is LGHNA and CDR2 is YNFKEQ. DNA of the CDR3: TGTGCCAGCAGCCTAGAAGCAGGGGCGGCCTACGAGCAGTACTTC. Protein product: CASSLEAGAAYEQYF.

This clonotype has only a few counts. The V call is TRBV5-1, the J call TRBJ2-1; TRBD1 agrees at 7 bases. J lost 3 bases, V lost 4 bases, and 4 bases had no gene match. Germline V gene lookup returns CDR1 SGHRS and CDR2 YFSETQ. The CDR3 covers 14 residues. The CDR3 is CASSRDSLYNEQFF. The CDR3 DNA reads as TGCGCCAGCAGCAGGGACAGCCTCTACAATGAGCAGTTCTTC.

The chain joins TRBV29-1 to TRBJ2-5, with a possible D match to TRBD1 (5 bases). V was trimmed by 4 bases and J by 4 bases, leaving 10 bases between them. There are 12 residues in the CDR3. Germline V gene lookup returns CDR1 SQVTM and CDR2 ANQGSEA. The CDR3 loop is CSVAAGRETQYF. Here the CDR3 DNA reads TGCAGCGTTGCGGCAGGGCGAGAGACCCAGTACTTC. The full variable domain, with the rest looked up from reference TRBV29-1 and TRBJ2-5, is SAVISQKPSRDICQRGTSLTIQCQVDSQVTMMFWYRQQPGQSLTLIATANQGSEATYESGFVIDKFPISRPNLTFSTLTVSNMSPEDSSIYLCSVAAGRETQYFGPGTRLLVL.